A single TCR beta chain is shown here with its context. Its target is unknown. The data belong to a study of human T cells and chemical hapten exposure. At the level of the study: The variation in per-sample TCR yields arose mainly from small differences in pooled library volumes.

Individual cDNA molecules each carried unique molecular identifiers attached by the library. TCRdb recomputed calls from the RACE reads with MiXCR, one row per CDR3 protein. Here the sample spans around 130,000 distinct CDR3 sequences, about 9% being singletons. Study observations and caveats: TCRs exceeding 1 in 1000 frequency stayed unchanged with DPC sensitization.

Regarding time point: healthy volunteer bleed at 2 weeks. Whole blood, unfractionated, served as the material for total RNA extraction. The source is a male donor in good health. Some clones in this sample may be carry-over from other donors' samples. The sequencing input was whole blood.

CDR3 loop: CASSHGLAERVFTDTQYF. CDR3 nucleotide sequence: TGTGCCAGCAGCCACGGACTAGCGGAGAGGGTTTTCACAGATACGCAGTATTTT. The chain has TRBV7-8 and TRBJ2-3; 10 nucleotides line up with TRBD2. This CDR3 has 18 amino acids. The germline V gene encodes CDR1 SGHVS and CDR2 FQNEAQ. V gave up 5 bases and J gave up 2 bases; unmatched junction bases: 13.